This entry lists 20 T cell receptor beta chains sequenced from one sample in a study of shared clonotypes between healthy human individuals. The repertoire was sequenced with immunoSEQ multiplex PCR; TCRdb's copy has only in-frame clones and lacks some. The sample gives millions of clones, over 85% of which show up once; about 1.1% is in the top ten. Positively selected for CCR7, the CD45RO-negative cells used as naive CD8 cells excluded terminally differentiated effector memory CD45RA+ cells. Sequencing was carried out using naive CD8+ T cells sorted from blood. These receptors were collected from a man aged 18 to 29 in good health.

The genes are TRBV7-2 and TRBJ2-1, with D possibly matching TRBD1 (6 bases). Between the trimmed V and J ends, which lost 8 bases and 10 bases, there was a span of 18 bases. CDR1 is SGHTA, CDR2 FQGNSA, per germline. The length of the CDR3 is 13 residues. CDR3 region: CASGGRTGTEQFF. Here the CDR3 DNA reads TGTGCCAGCGGGGGCCGAACAGGGACCGAGCAGTTCTTC. The complete variable domain, with remaining parts taken from reference TRBV7-2 and TRBJ2-1, reads GAGVSQSPSNKVTEKGKDVELRCDPISGHTALYWYRQSLGQGLEFLIYFQGNSAPDKSGLPSDRFSAERTGGSVSTLTIQRTQQEDSAVYLCASGGRTGTEQFFGPGTRLTVL.

This clone turned up a few times. V and J are TRBV4-1 and TRBJ1-6; D remains unclear. V dropped 5 bases and J dropped 16 bases, with 15 bases sitting between them. The V gene's germline CDR1 is MGHRA and CDR2 YSYEKL. The length of the CDR3 is 12 residues. The CDR3 region has the DNA TGCGCCAGCAGCGCAGGATCCCACATTCTCCACTTT. Its translation: CASSAGSHILHF.

This clone was detected once. Other DNA sequences in this specimen translate into the identical CDR3. V and J are TRBV5-6 and TRBJ2-7; 8 nucleotides agree with TRBD1. The CDR3 is 13 amino acids. V shed 4 bases and J 0 bases; nucleotides not matched to a gene: 0. Germline CDR1 reads SGHDT; CDR2 reads YYEEEE. The CDR3 coding sequence is TGTGCCAGCAGCGGACAGGGCTCCTACGAGCAGTACTTC. Amino acids: CASSGQGSYEQYF. Drawing the rest from reference TRBV5-6 and TRBJ2-7, the complete variable domain is DAGVTQSPTHLIKTRGQQVTLRCSPKSGHDTVSWYQQALGQGPQFIFQYYEEEERQRGNFPDRFSGHQFPNYSSELNVNALLLGDSALYLCASSGQGSYEQYFGPGTRLTVT.

The CDR3 region has the DNA TGTGCCAGCAGTTACTCCCAGGTCCCCGGCTACGAGCAGTACTTC. Amino acids: CASSYSQVPGYEQYF. This rearrangement joins TRBV6-5 to TRBJ2-7, with D uncertain. CDR3 length: 15 residues. CDR1 MNHEY and CDR2 SVGAGI come from the germline V gene. Trimming stripped 0 bases from V and 3 bases from J, with 12 bases between.

The chain has TRBV29-1 and TRBJ2-1, with D possibly being TRBD2 (5 bases). Deletions cut 4 bases from V and 6 bases from J, with 13 bases between. Germline V gives CDR1 SQVTM, CDR2 ANQGSEA. This CDR3 is built from 13 residues. CDR3 coding DNA: TGCAGCGTTGTAGCGTCCCTACTCAATGAGCAGTTCTTC. Translated, it gives CSVVASLLNEQFF.

Concerning this clone itself: This CDR3 is also generated by other DNA sequences in the sample. CDR3 protein: CASSESSGSSYNEQFF. The CDR3 DNA reads TGTGCCAGCAGTGAGTCTAGCGGGAGCTCCTACAATGAGCAGTTCTTC. The V and J genes are TRBV2 and TRBJ2-1; 10 bases map to TRBD2. CDR3 length: 16 amino acids. Germline CDR1 is SNHLY and CDR2 is FYNNEI. After removal of 3 bases from V and 0 bases from J, the junction contained 2 bases not matched to a gene.

V usage is TRBV5-1 and J usage is TRBJ2-5; D is ambiguous. The CDR3 has 14 amino acids. V shed 0 bases and J shed 1 base, with 7 bases lying between them. In germline, CDR1 is SGHRS, CDR2 YFSETQ. CDR3 DNA sequence: TGCGCCAGCAGCTTGGCCTACCGCCAAGAGACCCAGTACTTC. Translating gives CASSLAYRQETQYF.

This chain connects TRBV7-9 to TRBJ2-7, with D maybe TRBD2 (6 bases). The germline V gene encodes CDR1 SEHNR and CDR2 FQNEAQ (reference sequence). Trimming cost V 8 bases and J 3 bases, with 11 bases left between them. The CDR3 length is 12 residues. The CDR3 coding sequence is TGTGCCAGCGATGGGACTGGCTACGAGCAGTACTTC. The encoded protein is CASDGTGYEQYF.

The rearrangement uses TRBV28 and TRBJ1-5; no clear D. Trimming cost V 5 bases and J 3 bases, with 11 bases left between them. The CDR3 runs 14 residues. Germline V lookup: CDR1 MDHEN, CDR2 SYDVKM. CDR3 in DNA: TGTGCCAGCAGTAAGAGGCAATTCAATCAGCCCCAGCATTTT. Translated, it gives CASSKRQFNQPQHF.

This chain links TRBV7-8 with TRBJ1-5; D might be TRBD1 (5 bases). Trimming cost V 3 bases and J 1 base, with 7 bases left between them. The germline CDR1 and CDR2 sequences are SGHVS and FQNEAQ. The CDR3 runs to 14 residues. The CDR3 DNA sequence: TGTGCCAGCAGCTTGGGACCGAGCAATCAGCCCCAGCATTTT. Translated, it gives CASSLGPSNQPQHF.

J is TRBJ1-5 and V is TRBV27; TRBD1 matches at 9 bases. Losses at the gene ends were 6 bases for V and 0 bases for J; bases not matched to a gene: 9. This CDR3 has 17 amino acids. Germline V gene data show CDR1 as MNHEY and CDR2 as SMNVEV (reference sequence). The CDR3 DNA reads as TGTGCCAGCAGACCGGGACAGGGAGTTTATAGCAATCAGCCCCAGCATTTT. Its protein is CASRPGQGVYSNQPQHF.

The chain links TRBV2 to TRBJ2-1; no clear D. In germline, CDR1 is SNHLY, CDR2 FYNNEI. The CDR3 is 13 amino acids. V was trimmed by 5 bases and J by 8 bases, leaving 13 bases between them. DNA of the CDR3: TGTGCCAGCAGTTCCGGGCCCGGCGATGAGCAGTTCTTC. It specifies CASSSGPGDEQFF.

The V gene is TRBV11-2, the J gene TRBJ2-1, with a tentative D call TRBD1 (5 bases). This CDR3 region has 16 residues. The germline V and J ends were trimmed by 1 base and 8 bases, with 18 bases remaining between them. Germline loops: CDR1 SGHAT, CDR2 FQNNGV. The CDR3 is CASSLGPQGVQDEQFF. CDR3 bases: TGTGCCAGCAGCTTAGGACCGCAAGGGGTACAGGATGAGCAGTTCTTC.

V is TRBV25-1 and J is TRBJ1-1; D unresolved. V lost 2 bases to trimming and J lost 6 bases, with 4 bases between them. CDR1 MGHDK and CDR2 SYGVNS come from the germline V gene. The length of the CDR3 is 11 residues. This CDR3 is CASSEGAEAFF. In nucleotides, the CDR3 is TGTGCCAGCAGTGAAGGGGCTGAAGCTTTCTTT.

This clone appeared once. The identical CDR3 is also encoded by other nucleotide sequences in the sample. The chain joins TRBV9 to TRBJ2-2; D is ambiguous. The germline gives CDR1 SGDLS, CDR2 YYNGEE. Trimming pared 0 bases from V and 6 bases from J, leaving 3 bases between. The CDR3 has 12 residues. The CDR3 DNA reads as TGTGCCAGCAGCGTAGATTCCGGGGAGCTGTTTTTT. Translating gives CASSVDSGELFF.

The gene calls are TRBV5-1 and TRBJ2-1, with 7 bases matching TRBD2. Germline-derived CDR1 and CDR2 are SGHRS and YFSETQ. The CDR3 covers 15 residues. V dropped 5 bases and J dropped 0; count of bases not matched to a gene: 5. The CDR3 DNA sequence: TGCGCCAGCAGAGATAGCGGGTTCTCCTACAATGAGCAGTTCTTC. Residues: CASRDSGFSYNEQFF. The entire variable domain, with the rest obtained from reference TRBV5-1 and TRBJ2-1, is as follows: KAGVTQTPRYLIKTRGQQVTLSCSPISGHRSVSWYQQTPGQGLQFLFEYFSETQRNKGNFPGRFSGRQFSNSRSEMNVSTLELGDSALYLCASRDSGFSYNEQFFGPGTRLTVL.

This chain links TRBV2 with TRBJ2-7; TRBD1 or TRBD2 may be the D gene (5 bases each). Looked up from germline, CDR1 is SNHLY and CDR2 is FYNNEI. Deletions cut 5 bases from V and 3 bases from J, with 17 bases between. This CDR3 spans 15 amino acids. The CDR3 here is CASSSGTGTLYEQYF. Here the CDR3 DNA reads TGTGCCAGCAGTTCCGGGACGGGTACGCTCTACGAGCAGTACTTC.

This sequence joins TRBV27 and TRBJ2-3, with D unclear. V lost 4 bases and J lost 4, with 15 bases in between. CDR1 is MNHEY and CDR2 is SMNVEV in the germline V gene (reference sequence). The CDR3 is 15 amino acids. The CDR3, as DNA: TGTGCCAGCAGTTGGGCGCCCTCTGGGCCAGATACGCAGTATTTT. Translating gives CASSWAPSGPDTQYF.

The chain carries TRBV10-2 and TRBJ2-7; the D gene is possibly TRBD1 (6 bases). The V gene lost 4 bases and the J gene lost 0 bases, with 10 bases spanning the gap. The CDR3 sequence is 14 residues long. Per the germline V gene, CDR1 is WSHSY and CDR2 is SAAADI. CDR3 residues: CASSADSYSYEQYF. The DNA of the CDR3 is TGCGCCAGCAGTGCGGACAGTTACTCCTACGAGCAGTACTTC.

This chain joins TRBV6-1 and TRBJ1-2; the D is unclear. The V end lost 2 bases, the J end lost 5 bases, and 15 bases lay between the germline ends. The CDR3 sequence is 15 residues long. Germline values: CDR1 MNHNS, CDR2 SASEGT. As DNA, the CDR3 is TGTGCCAGCAGTGAATACCCCTTTGGCGGGTATGGCTACACCTTC. As protein: CASSEYPFGGYGYTF.